Detailed here is one TCR beta chain. Its target is not known. This sample stems from a study of CD4 T cells in relation to SARS-CoV-2 and coronaviruses. General study findings and limits: Each donor contributed either pre-pandemic or post-infection samples, not both.

Only in-frame clones appear in the TCRdb table, and some are missing; sequencing was by immunoSEQ multiplex PCR. This sample yields about 20,000 clones, of which just under 70% are seen a single time; over 15% belongs to the top ten. The unexposed donors gave CD4+ T cells in 2011-2018, prior to COVID-19. Isolation of CD4+ T cells took place after roughly nine days in culture. Cells permitting, SARS-CoV-2 S/N and four cold-coronavirus spikes were tested on unexposed-donor CD4+ T cells. Cultures received half-medium IL-2 refreshes on days 3 and 7. With V trimmed by 4 bases and J by 2 bases, 2 bases remained unmatched. The CDR3 is 15 amino acids. Germline V gene sequence: CDR1 LGHNA, CDR2 YSLEER.

The chain combines TRBV4-3 with TRBJ2-3; 11 positions match TRBD2. This receptor was obtained from a human donor in good health. Sequenced sample: CD4+ T cells from PBMCs, cultured in vitro. The CDR3 bases are TGCGCCAGCAGCCTACTAGCGGGGGACACAGATACGCAGTATTTT. It yields the protein CASSLLAGDTDTQYF.